This T cell receptor (beta chain) emerged from a study of blood T cell repertoires in COVID-19. The trim removed 3 bases at V and 1 base at J, leaving 5 bases unmatched. The CDR3 loop spans 15 amino acids. Looked up from germline, CDR1 is SGHRS and CDR2 is YFSETQ. Measured with immunoSEQ multiplex PCR; TCRdb has only the in-frame clones, and not every one. The table lists roughly 140,000 clones, 76% of them singletons. V gene TRBV5-1 combines with J gene TRBJ1-1; 8 bases line up with TRBD1. Sequenced: peripheral blood. This TCR was sampled from an elderly woman with acute or convalescent COVID-19. In nucleotides, the CDR3 is TGCGCCAGCAGCTCAGGAGGGACAGGGAACACTGAAGCTTTCTTT. The encoded protein is CASSSGGTGNTEAFF.